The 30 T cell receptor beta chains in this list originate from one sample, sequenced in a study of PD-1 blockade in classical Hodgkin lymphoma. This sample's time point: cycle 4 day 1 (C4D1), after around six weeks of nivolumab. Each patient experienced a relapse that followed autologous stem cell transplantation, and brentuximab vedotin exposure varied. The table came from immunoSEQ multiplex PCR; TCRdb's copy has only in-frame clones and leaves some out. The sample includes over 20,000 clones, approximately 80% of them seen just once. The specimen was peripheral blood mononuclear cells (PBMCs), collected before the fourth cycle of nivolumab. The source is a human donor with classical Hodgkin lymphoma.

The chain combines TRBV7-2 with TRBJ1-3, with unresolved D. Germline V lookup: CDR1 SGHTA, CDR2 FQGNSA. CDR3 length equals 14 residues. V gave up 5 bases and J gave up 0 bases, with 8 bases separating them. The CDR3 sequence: CASSTRDSGNTIYF. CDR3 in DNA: TGTGCCAGCAGCACGCGAGACTCTGGAAACACCATATATTTT. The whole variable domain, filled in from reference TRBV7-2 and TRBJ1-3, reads GAGVSQSPSNKVTEKGKDVELRCDPISGHTALYWYRQSLGQGLEFLIYFQGNSAPDKSGLPSDRFSAERTGGSVSTLTIQRTQQEDSAVYLCASSTRDSGNTIYFGEGSWLTVV.

DNA of the CDR3: TGCGCCAGCAGCCAAGAAGGGACAGGAGTAGCGGAACTGCGGGAGACCCAGTACTTC. Translating it yields CASSQEGTGVAELRETQYF. The gene calls are TRBV4-1 and TRBJ2-5; 8 bases line up with TRBD1. Germline V lookup: CDR1 MGHRA, CDR2 YSYEKL. With V trimmed by 0 bases and J by 5 bases, 17 bases remained unmatched. The CDR3 spans 19 residues.

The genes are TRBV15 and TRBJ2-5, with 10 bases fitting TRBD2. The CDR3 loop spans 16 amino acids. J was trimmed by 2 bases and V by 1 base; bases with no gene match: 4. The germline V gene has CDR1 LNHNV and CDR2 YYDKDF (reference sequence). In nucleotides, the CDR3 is TGTGCCACCAGCAGAGGCAGGACTAGCGGACAAGAGACCCAGTACTTC. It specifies CATSRGRTSGQETQYF.

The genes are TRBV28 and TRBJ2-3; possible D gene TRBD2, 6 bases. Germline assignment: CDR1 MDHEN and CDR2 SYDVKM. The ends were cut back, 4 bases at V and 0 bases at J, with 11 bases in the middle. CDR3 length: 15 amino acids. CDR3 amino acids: CASSSGGVSTDTQYF. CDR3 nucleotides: TGTGCCAGCAGTTCCGGCGGGGTTAGCACAGATACGCAGTATTTT.

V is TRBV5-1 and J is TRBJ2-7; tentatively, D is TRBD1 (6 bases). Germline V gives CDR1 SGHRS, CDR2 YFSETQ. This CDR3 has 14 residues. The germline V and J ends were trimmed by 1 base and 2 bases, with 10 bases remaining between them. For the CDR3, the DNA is TGCGCCAGCAGCTTGCCACAGGGAGCCTACGAGCAGTACTTC. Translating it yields CASSLPQGAYEQYF. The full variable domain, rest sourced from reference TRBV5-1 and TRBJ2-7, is KAGVTQTPRYLIKTRGQQVTLSCSPISGHRSVSWYQQTPGQGLQFLFEYFSETQRNKGNFPGRFSGRQFSNSRSEMNVSTLELGDSALYLCASSLPQGAYEQYFGPGTRLTVT.

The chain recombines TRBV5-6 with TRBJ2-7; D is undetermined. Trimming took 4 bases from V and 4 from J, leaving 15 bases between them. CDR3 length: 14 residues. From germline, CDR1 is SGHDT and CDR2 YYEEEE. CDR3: CASSDGPNPYEQYF. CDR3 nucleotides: TGTGCCAGCAGCGACGGACCGAACCCTTACGAGCAGTACTTC.

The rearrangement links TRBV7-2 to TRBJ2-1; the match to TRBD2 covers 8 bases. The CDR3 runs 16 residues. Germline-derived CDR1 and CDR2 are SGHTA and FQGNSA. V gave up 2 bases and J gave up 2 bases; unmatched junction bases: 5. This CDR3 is CASSLFSGVAYNEQFF. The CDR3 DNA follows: TGTGCCAGCAGCTTATTTAGCGGGGTGGCCTACAATGAGCAGTTCTTC.

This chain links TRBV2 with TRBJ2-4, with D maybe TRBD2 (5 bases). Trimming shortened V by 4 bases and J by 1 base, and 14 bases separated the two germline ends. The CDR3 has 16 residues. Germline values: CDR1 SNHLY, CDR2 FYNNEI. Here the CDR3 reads CASSAPPGLAKNIQYF. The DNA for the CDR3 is TGTGCCAGCAGTGCCCCTCCGGGGTTGGCCAAAAACATTCAGTACTTC.

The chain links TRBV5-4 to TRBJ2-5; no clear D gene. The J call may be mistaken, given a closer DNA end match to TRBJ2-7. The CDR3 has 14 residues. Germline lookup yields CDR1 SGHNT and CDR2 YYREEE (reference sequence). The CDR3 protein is CASSLTGRVNEQYF. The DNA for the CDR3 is TGTGCCAGCAGCTTGACGGGTAGGGTCAACGAGCAGTACTTC.

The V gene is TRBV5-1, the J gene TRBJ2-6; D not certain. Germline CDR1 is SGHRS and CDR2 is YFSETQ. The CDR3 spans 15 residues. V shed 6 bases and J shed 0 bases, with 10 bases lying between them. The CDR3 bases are TGCGCCAGCAACAGACTGGGCTCTGGGGCCAACGTCCTGACTTTC. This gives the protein CASNRLGSGANVLTF.

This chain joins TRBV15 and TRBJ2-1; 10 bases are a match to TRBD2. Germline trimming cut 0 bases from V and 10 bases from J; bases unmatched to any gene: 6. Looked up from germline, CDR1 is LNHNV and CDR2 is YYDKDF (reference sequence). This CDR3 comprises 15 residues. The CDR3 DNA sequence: TGTGCCACCAGCAGAGAAGCGGGAGGGCCGGAAGAGCAGTTCTTC. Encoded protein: CATSREAGGPEEQFF.

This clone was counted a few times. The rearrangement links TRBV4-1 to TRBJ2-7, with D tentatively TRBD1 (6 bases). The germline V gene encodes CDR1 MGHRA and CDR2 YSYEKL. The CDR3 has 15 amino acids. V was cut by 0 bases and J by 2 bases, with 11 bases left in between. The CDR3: CASSQETGSTYEQYF. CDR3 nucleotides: TGCGCCAGCAGCCAAGAAACAGGGAGTACCTACGAGCAGTACTTC.

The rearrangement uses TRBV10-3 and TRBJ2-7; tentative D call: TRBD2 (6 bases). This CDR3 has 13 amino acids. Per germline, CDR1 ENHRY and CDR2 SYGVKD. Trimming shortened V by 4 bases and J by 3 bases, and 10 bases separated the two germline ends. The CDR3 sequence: CAISGLGYYEQYF. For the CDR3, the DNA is TGTGCCATCAGTGGACTAGGTTACTACGAGCAGTACTTC.

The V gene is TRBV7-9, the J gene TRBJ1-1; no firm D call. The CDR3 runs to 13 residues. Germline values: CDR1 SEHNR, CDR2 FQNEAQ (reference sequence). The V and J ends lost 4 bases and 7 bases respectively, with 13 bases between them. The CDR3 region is CASSSPLVFEAFF. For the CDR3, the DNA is TGTGCCAGCAGCTCCCCCTTAGTTTTTGAAGCTTTCTTT.

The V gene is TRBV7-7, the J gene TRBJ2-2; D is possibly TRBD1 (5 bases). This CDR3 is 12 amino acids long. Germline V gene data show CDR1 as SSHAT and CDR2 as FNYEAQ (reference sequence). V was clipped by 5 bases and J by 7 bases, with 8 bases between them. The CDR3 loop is CASSRQGGELFF. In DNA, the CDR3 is TGTGCCAGCAGCCGTCAGGGCGGGGAGCTGTTTTTT.

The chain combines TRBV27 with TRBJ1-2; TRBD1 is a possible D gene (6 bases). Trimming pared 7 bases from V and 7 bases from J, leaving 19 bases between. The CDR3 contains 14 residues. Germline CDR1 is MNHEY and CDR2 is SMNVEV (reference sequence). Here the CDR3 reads CASTSGAAGRGYTF. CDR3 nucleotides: TGTGCCAGCACATCAGGGGCCGCCGGGCGTGGCTACACCTTC.

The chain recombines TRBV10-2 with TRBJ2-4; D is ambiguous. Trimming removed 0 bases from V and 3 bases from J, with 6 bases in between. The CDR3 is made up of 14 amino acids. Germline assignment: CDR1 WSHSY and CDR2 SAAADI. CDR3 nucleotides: TGCGCCAGCAGTGAGTCTGGGAACAAAAACATTCAGTACTTC. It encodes CASSESGNKNIQYF.

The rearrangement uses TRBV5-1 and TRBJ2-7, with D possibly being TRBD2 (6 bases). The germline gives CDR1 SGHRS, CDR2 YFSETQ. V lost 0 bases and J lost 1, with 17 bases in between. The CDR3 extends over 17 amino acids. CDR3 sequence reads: CASSLGREGGISYEQYF. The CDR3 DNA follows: TGCGCCAGCAGCTTGGGGCGGGAAGGAGGGATTTCCTACGAGCAGTACTTC.

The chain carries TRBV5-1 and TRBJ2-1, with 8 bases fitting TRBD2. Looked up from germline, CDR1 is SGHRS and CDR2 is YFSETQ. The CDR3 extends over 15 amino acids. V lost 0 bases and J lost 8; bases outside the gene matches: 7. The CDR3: CASSLVGLVGYEQFF. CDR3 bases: TGCGCCAGCAGCTTGGTGGGACTAGTGGGCTATGAGCAGTTCTTC.

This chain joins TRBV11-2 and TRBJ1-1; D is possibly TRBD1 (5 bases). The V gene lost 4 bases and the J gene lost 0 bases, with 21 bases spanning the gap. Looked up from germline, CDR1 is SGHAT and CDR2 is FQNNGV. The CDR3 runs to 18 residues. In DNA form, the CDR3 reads TGTGCCAGCAGCTATTCGGGGACGGGGCCTTTGGTGAACACTGAAGCTTTCTTT. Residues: CASSYSGTGPLVNTEAFF.

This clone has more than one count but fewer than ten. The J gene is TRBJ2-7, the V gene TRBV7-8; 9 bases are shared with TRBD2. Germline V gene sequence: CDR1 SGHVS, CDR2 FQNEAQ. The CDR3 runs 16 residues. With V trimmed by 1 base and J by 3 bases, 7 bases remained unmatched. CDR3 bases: TGTGCCAGCAGCTTAGTAGGTGGCGGGGGGGGCTACGAGCAGTACTTC. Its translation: CASSLVGGGGGYEQYF.

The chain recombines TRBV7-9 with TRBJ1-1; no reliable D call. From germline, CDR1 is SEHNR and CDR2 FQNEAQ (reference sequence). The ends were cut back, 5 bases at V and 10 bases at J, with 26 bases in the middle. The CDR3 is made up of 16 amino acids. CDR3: CASSPKRTERVWGAFF. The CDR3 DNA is TGTGCCAGCAGCCCGAAGAGGACGGAAAGGGTCTGGGGAGCTTTCTTT. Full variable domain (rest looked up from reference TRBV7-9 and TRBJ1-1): DTGVSQNPRHKITKRGQNVTFRCDPISEHNRLYWYRQTLGQGPEFLTYFQNEAQLEKSRLLSDRFSAERPKGSFSTLEIQRTEQGDSAMYLCASSPKRTERVWGAFFGQGTRLTVV.

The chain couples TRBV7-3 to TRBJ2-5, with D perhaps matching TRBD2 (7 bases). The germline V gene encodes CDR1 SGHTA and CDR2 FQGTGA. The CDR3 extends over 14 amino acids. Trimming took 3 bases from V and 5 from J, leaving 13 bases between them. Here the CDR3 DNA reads TGTGCCAGCAGCTTGGGAGGGGGTTGGGAGACCCAGTACTTC. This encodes CASSLGGGWETQYF.

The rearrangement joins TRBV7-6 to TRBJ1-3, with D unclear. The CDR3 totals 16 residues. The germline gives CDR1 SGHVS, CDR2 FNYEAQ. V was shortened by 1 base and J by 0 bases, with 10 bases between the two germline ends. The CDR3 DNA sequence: TGTGCCAGCAGCTTAGAGACGGTGAGCTCTGGAAACACCATATATTTT. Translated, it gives CASSLETVSSGNTIYF.

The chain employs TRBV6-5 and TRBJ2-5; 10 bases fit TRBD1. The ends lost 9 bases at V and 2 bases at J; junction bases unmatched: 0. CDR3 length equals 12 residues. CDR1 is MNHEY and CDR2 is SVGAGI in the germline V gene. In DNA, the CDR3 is TGTGCCAGGGACAGGGGGCAAGAGACCCAGTACTTC. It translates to CARDRGQETQYF.

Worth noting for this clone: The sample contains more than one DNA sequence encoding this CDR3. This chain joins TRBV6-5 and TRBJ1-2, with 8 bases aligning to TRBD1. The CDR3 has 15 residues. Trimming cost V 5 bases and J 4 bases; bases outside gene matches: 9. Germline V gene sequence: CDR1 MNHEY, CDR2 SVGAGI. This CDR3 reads CASSPGSGGSYGYTF. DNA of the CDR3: TGTGCCAGCAGTCCCGGGTCAGGGGGCAGCTATGGCTACACCTTC.

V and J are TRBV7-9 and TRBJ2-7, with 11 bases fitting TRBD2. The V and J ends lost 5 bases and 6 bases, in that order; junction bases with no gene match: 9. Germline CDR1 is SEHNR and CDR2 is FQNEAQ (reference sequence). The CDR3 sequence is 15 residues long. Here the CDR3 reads CASSRLAGKIGEQYF. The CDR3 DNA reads TGTGCCAGCAGCAGACTAGCGGGAAAAATTGGCGAGCAGTACTTC.

CDR3 sequence reads: CASTEDRGLTDTQYF. CDR3 nucleotides: TGTGCCAGCACCGAGGACAGGGGGCTCACAGATACGCAGTATTTT. The chain uses TRBV28 and TRBJ2-3; 11 nucleotides agree with TRBD1. J lost 2 bases, V lost 7 bases, and 5 bases had no gene match. Per germline, CDR1 MDHEN and CDR2 SYDVKM. The CDR3 runs to 15 residues.

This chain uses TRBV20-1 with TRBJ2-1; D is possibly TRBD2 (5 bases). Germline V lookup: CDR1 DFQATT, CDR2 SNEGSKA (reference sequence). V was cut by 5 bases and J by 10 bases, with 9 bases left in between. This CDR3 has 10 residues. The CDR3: CSAYSVEQFF. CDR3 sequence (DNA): TGCAGTGCTTATAGCGTAGAGCAGTTCTTC.

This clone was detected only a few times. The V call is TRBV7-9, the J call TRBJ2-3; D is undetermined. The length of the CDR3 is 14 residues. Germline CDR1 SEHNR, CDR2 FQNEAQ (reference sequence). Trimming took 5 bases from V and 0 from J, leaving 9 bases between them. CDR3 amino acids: CASSTIPSTDTQYF. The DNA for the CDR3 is TGTGCCAGCAGCACCATCCCTAGCACAGATACGCAGTATTTT.